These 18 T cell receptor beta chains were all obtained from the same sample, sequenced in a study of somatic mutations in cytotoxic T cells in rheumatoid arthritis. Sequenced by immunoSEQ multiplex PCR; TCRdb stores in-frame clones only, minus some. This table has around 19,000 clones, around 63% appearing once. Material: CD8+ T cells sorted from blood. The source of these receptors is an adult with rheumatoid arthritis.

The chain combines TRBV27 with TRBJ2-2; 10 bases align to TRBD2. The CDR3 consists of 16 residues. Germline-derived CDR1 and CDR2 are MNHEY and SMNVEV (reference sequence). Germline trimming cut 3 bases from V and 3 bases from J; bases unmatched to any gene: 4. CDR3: CASSFGLAVDTGELFF. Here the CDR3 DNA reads TGTGCCAGCAGTTTTGGACTAGCGGTTGACACCGGGGAGCTGTTTTTT.

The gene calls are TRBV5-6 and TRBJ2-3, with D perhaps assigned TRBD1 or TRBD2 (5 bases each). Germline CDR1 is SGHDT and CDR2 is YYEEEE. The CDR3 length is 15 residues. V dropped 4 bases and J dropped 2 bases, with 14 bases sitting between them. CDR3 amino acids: CASSIRDDDTDTQYF. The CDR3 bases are TGTGCCAGCAGCATCCGGGACGACGACACAGATACGCAGTATTTT.

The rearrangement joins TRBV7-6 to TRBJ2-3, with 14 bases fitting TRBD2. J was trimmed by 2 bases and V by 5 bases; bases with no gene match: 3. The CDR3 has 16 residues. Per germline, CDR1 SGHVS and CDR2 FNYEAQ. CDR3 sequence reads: CASSGTSGGNTDTQYF. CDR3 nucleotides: TGTGCCAGCAGCGGGACTAGCGGGGGTAACACAGATACGCAGTATTTT.

The chain's CDR3 is CASSLTRATNEKLFF. CDR3 sequence (DNA): TGTGCCAGCAGCTTGACGCGTGCAACTAATGAAAAACTGTTTTTT. J is TRBJ1-4 and V is TRBV5-8; D is unresolved. This CDR3 region has 15 residues. V dropped 1 base and J dropped 0 bases, with 7 bases sitting between them. The V gene's germline CDR1 is SGHTS and CDR2 YDEGEE.

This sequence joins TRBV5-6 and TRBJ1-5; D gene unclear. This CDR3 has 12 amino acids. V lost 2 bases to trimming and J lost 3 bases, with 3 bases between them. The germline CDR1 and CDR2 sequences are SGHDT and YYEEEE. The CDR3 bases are TGTGCCAGCAGCTTTATCAATCAGCCCCAGCATTTT. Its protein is CASSFINQPQHF.

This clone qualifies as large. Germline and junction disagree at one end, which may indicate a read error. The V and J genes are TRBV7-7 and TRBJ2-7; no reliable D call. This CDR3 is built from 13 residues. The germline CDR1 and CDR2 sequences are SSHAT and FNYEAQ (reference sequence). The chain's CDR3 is CASSEGVSYEQYF. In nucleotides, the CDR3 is TGTGCTAGCAGCGAAGGCGTTTCCTACGAGCAGTACTTC. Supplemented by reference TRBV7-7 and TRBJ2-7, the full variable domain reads GAGVSQSPRYKVTKRGQDVTLRCDPISSHATLYWYQQALGQGPEFLTYFNYEAQPDKSGLPSDRFSAERPEGSISTLTIQRTEQRDSAMYRCASSEGVSYEQYFGPGTRLTVT.

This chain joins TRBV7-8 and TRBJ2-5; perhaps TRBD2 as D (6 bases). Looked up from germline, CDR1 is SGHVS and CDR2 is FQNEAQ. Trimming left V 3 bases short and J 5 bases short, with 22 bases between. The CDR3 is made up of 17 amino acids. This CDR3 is CASSFIGRESLGETQYF. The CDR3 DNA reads TGTGCCAGCAGCTTTATCGGGCGGGAATCCTTAGGGGAGACCCAGTACTTC. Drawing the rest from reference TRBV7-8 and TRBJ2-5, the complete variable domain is GAGVSQSPRYKVAKRGQDVALRCDPISGHVSLFWYQQALGQGPEFLTYFQNEAQLDKSGLPSDRFFAERPEGSVSTLKIQRTQQEDSAVYLCASSFIGRESLGETQYFGPGTRLLVL.

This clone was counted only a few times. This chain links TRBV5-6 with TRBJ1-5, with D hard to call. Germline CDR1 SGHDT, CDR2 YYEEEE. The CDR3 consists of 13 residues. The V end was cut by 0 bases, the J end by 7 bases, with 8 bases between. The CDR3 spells CASSLGRGQPQHF. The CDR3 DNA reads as TGTGCCAGCAGCTTGGGGCGTGGGCAGCCCCAGCATTTT.

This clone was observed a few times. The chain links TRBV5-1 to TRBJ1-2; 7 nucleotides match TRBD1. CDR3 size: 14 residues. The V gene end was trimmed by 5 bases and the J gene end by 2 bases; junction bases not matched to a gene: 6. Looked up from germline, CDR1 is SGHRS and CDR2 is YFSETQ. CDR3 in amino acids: CASSPLQGNYGYTF. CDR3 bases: TGCGCCAGCAGTCCCCTACAGGGGAACTATGGCTACACCTTC.

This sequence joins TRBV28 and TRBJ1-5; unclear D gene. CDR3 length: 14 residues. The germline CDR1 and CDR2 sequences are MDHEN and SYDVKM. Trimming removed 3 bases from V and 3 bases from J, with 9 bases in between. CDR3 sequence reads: CASSFSRANQPQHF. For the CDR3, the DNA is TGTGCCAGCAGTTTTTCGCGGGCCAATCAGCCCCAGCATTTT.

This CDR3 is CASSLITGAQGGNTIYF. CDR3 DNA sequence: TGTGCCAGCAGCTTAATTACAGGGGCTCAAGGTGGAAACACCATATATTTT. This chain links TRBV7-6 with TRBJ1-3, with 7 bases matching TRBD1. In germline, CDR1 is SGHVS, CDR2 FNYEAQ. CDR3 length: 17 residues. V was clipped by 2 bases and J by 3 bases; unmatched bases: 10.

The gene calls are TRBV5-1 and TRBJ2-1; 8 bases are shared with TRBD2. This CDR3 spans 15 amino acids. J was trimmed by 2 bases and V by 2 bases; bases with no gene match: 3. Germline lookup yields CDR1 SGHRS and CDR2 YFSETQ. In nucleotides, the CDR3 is TGCGCCAGCAGCTTCGAGCGGGGGACCTACAATGAGCAGTTCTTC. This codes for CASSFERGTYNEQFF.

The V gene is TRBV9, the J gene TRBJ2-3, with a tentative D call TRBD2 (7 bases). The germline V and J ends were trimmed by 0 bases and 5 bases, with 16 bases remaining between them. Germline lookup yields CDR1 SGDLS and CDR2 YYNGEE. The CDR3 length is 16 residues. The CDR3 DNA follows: TGTGCCAGCAGCGTAGAGGGGGGAGGGGCTAAAGATACGCAGTATTTT. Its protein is CASSVEGGGAKDTQYF.

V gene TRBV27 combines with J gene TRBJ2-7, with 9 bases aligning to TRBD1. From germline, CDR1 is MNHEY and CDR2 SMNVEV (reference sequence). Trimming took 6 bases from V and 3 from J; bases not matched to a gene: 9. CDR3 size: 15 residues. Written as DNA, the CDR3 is TGTGCCAGCAGCCTAACAGGGGGCCAAGACTACGAGCAGTACTTC. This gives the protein CASSLTGGQDYEQYF.

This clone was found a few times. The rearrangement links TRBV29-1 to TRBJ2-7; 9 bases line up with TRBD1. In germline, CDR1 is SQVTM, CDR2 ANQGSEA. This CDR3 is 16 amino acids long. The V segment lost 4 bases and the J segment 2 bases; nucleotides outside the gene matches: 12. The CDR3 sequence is CSVVGGETGGPYEQYF. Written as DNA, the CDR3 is TGCAGCGTTGTGGGGGGGGAGACAGGGGGGCCCTACGAGCAGTACTTC.

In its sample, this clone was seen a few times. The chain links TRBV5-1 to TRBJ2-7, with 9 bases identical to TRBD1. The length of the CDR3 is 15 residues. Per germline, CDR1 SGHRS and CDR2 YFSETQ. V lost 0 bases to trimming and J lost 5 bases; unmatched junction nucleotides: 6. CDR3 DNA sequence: TGCGCCAGCAGCTTGGTAGGACAGGGGAGGCACGAGCAGTACTTC. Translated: CASSLVGQGRHEQYF.

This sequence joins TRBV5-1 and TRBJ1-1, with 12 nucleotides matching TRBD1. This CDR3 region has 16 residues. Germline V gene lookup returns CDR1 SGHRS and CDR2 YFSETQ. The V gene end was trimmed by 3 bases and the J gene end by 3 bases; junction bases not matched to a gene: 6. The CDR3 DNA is TGCGCCAGCAGCTGGGGACAGGGGGCGCGGGACACTGAAGCTTTCTTT. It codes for CASSWGQGARDTEAFF.

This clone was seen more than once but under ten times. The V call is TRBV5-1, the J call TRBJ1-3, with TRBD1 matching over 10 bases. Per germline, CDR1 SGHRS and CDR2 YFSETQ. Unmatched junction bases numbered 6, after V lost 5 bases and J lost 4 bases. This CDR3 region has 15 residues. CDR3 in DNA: TGCGCCAGCAGTCAGACAGGGGGCGGGGGAAACACCATATATTTT. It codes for CASSQTGGGGNTIYF.